The 4 T cell receptor beta chains presented below share a single source sample, sequenced in a study of T-cell reconstitution after alpha-beta-depleted transplantation in children. TCRbeta library preparation incorporated unique molecular identifiers. TCRdb re-called the PCR reads through MiXCR, storing one row per CDR3 protein. Seen here are 380,000 or so distinct CDR3 sequences, 10% to 15% observed once, and the top ten hold around 4.5%. This sample comprised PBMCs, obtained from the stem cell graft. The receptors were sampled from a human donor who donated a stem cell graft to a child with Fanconi anemia.

This clonotype was found a few times. The chain combines TRBV6-5 with TRBJ1-1, with D possibly TRBD1 on 5 matching bases. The germline V gene encodes CDR1 MNHEY and CDR2 SVGAGI. The length of the CDR3 is 15 residues. Between the trimmed V and J ends, which lost 2 bases and 5 bases, there was a span of 15 bases. The CDR3 DNA sequence: TGTGCCAGCAGTTACCCTCAGGGACCGGAAACTGAAGCTTTCTTT. This translates into CASSYPQGPETEAFF.

In this sample, this clonotype turned up many times. This chain joins TRBV4-3 and TRBJ2-2; the D gene is possibly TRBD1 (5 bases). The CDR3 loop spans 14 amino acids. Trimming shortened V by 1 base and J by 5 bases, and 8 bases separated the two germline ends. In germline, CDR1 is LGHNA, CDR2 YSLEER. This CDR3 is CASSQGQYTGELFF. The CDR3 region has the DNA TGCGCCAGCAGCCAAGGACAGTATACCGGGGAGCTGTTTTTT.

This chain uses TRBV7-6 with TRBJ1-1; 7 bases fit TRBD1. The V and J ends lost 5 bases and 1 base, in that order; junction bases with no gene match: 7. The CDR3 consists of 15 residues. Germline V lookup: CDR1 SGHVS, CDR2 FNYEAQ. CDR3 in DNA: TGTGCCAGCAGCCCAACGGACAGGCCGAACACTGAAGCTTTCTTT. This gives the protein CASSPTDRPNTEAFF.

The rearrangement joins TRBV6-1 to TRBJ1-1; D is uncertain. Trimming cost V 6 bases and J 0 bases, with 11 bases left between them. This CDR3 comprises 14 residues. Germline CDR1 reads MNHNS; CDR2 reads SASEGT. CDR3 sequence (DNA): TGTGCCAGCAGAGATTCAATCCTGAACACTGAAGCTTTCTTT. Its protein is CASRDSILNTEAFF.